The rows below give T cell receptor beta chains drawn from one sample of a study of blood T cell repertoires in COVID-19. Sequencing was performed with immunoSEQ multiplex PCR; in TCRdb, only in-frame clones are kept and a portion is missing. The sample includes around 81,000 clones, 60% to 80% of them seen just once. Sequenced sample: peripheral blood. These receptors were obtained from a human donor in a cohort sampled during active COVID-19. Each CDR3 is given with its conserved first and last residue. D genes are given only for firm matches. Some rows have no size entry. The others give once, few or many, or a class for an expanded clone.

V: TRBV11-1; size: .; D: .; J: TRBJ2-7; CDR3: CASSLGLAAYEQYF; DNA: TGTGCCAGCAGCTTAGGTCTAGCCGCCTACGAGCAGTACTTC
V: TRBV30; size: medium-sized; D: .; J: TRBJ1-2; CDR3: CAWSVRGDGGYTF; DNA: TGTGCCTGGAGTGTACGCGGGGATGGTGGCTACACCTTC
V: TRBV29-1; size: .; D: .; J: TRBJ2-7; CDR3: CSVVTAYEQYF; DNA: TGCAGCGTCGTCACGGCCTACGAGCAGTACTTC
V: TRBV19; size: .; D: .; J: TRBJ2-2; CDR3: CASSIKLPGELFF; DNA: TGTGCCAGTAGTATTAAGCTCCCCGGGGAGCTGTTTTTT
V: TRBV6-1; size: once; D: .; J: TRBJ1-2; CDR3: CASKGSGLKGYTF; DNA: TGTGCCAGCAAGGGGTCCGGGTTAAAGGGCTACACCTTC
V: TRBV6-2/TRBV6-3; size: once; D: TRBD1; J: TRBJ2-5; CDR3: CASSTPRTGGKETQYF; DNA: TGTGCCAGCAGTACCCCCCGGACAGGGGGCAAAGAGACCCAGTACTTC
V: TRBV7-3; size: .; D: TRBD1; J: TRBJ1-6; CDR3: CASSYTPGQTYNSPLHF; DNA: TGTGCCAGCAGCTACACCCCGGGACAGACATATAATTCACCCCTCCACTTT
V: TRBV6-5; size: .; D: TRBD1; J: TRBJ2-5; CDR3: CASRQQGAETQYF; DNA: TGTGCCAGCAGGCAACAGGGGGCAGAGACCCAGTACTTC
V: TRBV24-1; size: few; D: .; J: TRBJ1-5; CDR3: CATRYQGIYGNQPQHF; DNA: TGTGCCACCAGATATCAGGGAATCTATGGCAATCAGCCCCAGCATTTT
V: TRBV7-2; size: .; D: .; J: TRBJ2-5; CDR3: CASSQRASGETQYF; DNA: TGTGCCAGCAGCCAGAGAGCCAGCGGAGAGACCCAGTACTTC
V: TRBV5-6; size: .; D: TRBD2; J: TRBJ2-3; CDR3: CASSLAGLAGGLTDTQYF; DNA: TGTGCCAGCAGCTTGGCGGGACTAGCGGGAGGTCTTACAGATACGCAGTATTTT
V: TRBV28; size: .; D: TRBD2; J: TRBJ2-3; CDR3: CASSSGLARVILGTQYF; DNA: TGTGCCAGCAGTTCGGGACTAGCCAGGGTGATATTGGGTACGCAGTATTTT
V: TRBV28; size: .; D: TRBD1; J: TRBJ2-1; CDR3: CASTPGTGMDEQFF; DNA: TGTGCCAGCACCCCCGGGACAGGGATGGATGAGCAGTTCTTC
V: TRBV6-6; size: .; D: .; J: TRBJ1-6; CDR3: CASKYPLGGTNSPLHF; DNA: TGTGCCAGCAAATACCCTCTTGGGGGGACTAATTCACCCCTCCACTTT
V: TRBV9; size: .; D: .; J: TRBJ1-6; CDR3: CASSVGGGANSPLHF; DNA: TGTGCCAGCAGCGTAGGTGGGGGCGCGAACTCACCCCTCCACTTT
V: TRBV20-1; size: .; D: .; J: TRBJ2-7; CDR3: CSGKTTYEQYF; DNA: TGCAGTGGAAAAACAACCTACGAGCAGTACTTC
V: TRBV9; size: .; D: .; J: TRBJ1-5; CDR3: CASSDKTGRGQPQHF; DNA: TGTGCCAGCAGCGACAAGACAGGACGAGGTCAGCCCCAGCATTTT
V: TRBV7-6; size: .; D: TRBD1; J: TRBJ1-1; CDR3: CASSLGAGGNTEAFF; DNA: TGTGCCAGCAGCTTAGGGGCAGGGGGCAACACTGAAGCTTTCTTT
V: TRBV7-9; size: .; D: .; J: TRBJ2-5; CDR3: CASSPRSGGVETQYF; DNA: TGTGCCAGCAGCCCCCGCAGCGGTGGCGTAGAGACCCAGTACTTC
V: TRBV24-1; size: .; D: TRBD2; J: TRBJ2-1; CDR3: CATSDRGSDYNEQFF; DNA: TGTGCCACCAGTGACCGCGGGAGCGATTACAATGAGCAGTTCTTC
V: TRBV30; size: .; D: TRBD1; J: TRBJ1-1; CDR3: CAWSVQGAVKAFF; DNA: TGTGCCTGGAGTGTCCAGGGGGCGGTTAAAGCTTTCTTT
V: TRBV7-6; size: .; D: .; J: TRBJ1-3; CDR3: CASSLQGSSGNTIYF; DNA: TGTGCCAGCAGCTTACAGGGAAGCTCTGGAAACACCATATATTTT
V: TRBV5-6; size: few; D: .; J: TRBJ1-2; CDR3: CASSFAPDEGYTF; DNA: TGTGCCAGCAGCTTCGCCCCCGATGAGGGCTACACCTTC
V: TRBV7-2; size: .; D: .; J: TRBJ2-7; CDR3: CASSLMRSSYEQYF; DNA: TGTGCCAGCAGCTTAATGCGGAGTTCCTACGAGCAGTACTTC
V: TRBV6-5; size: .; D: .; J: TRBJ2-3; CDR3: CASMQLLSTDTQYF; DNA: TGTGCCAGCATGCAGTTGCTCAGCACAGATACGCAGTATTTT
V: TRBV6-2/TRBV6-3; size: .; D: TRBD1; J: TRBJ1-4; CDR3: CASSPGTEDPTNEKLFF; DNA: TGTGCCAGCAGCCCCGGGACAGAAGATCCAACTAATGAAAAACTGTTTTTT
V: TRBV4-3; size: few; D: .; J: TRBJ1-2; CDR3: CASSQVGAGDGYTF; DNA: TGCGCCAGCAGCCAAGTGGGCGCAGGGGACGGCTACACCTTC
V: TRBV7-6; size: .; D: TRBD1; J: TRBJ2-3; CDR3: CASSLGTGGADTQYF; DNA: TGTGCCAGCAGCCTCGGGACAGGGGGCGCAGATACGCAGTATTTT
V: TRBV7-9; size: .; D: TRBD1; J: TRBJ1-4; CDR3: CASSLGPRWDRIEKLFF; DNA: TGTGCCAGCAGCTTAGGGCCAAGATGGGACAGGATCGAAAAACTGTTTTTT
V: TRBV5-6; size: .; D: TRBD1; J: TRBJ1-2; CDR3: CASSPGTGTRYGYTF; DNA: TGTGCCAGCAGCCCCGGGACAGGAACACGCTATGGCTACACCTTC
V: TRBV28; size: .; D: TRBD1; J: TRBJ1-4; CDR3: CASSRGQGAYNEKLFF; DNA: TGTGCCAGCAGCCGGGGACAGGGGGCATATAATGAAAAACTGTTTTTT
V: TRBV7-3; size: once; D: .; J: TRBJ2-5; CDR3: CASSVSGGPRETQYF; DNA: TGTGCCAGCAGCGTATCTGGGGGCCCCAGGGAGACCCAGTACTTC
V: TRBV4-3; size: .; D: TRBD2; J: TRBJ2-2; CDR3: CASSQDRVAGALNTGELFF; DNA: TGCGCCAGCAGCCAAGATCGAGTAGCGGGGGCCTTAAACACCGGGGAGCTGTTTTTT
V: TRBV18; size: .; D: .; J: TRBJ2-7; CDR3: CASSPQVSYEQYF; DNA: TGTGCCAGCTCACCCCAGGTCTCCTACGAGCAGTACTTC
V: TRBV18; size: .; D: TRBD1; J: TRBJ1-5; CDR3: CASSPGTGGQPQHF; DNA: TGTGCCAGCTCACCAGGGACAGGGGGACAGCCCCAGCATTTT
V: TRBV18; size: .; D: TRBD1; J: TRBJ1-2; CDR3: CASSPSAPGGYGYTF; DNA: TGTGCCAGCTCACCATCAGCACCAGGGGGCTATGGCTACACCTTC
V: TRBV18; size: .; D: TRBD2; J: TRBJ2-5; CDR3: CASSPPAGGRETQYF; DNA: TGTGCCAGCTCACCACCAGCGGGGGGTCGGGAGACCCAGTACTTC
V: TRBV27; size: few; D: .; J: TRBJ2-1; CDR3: CASSVGPLEAEQFF; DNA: TGTGCCAGCAGTGTGGGTCCTCTGGAGGCTGAGCAGTTCTTC
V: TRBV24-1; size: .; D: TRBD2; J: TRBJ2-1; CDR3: CATSDLPRGAYNEQFF; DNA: TGTGCCACCAGTGATTTGCCACGGGGGGCCTACAATGAGCAGTTCTTC
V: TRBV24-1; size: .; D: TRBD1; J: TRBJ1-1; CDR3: CATSGTGMNTEAFF; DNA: TGTGCCACCAGTGGGACAGGTATGAACACTGAAGCTTTCTTT
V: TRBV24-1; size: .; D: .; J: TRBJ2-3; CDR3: CATSPGTDTQYF; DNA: TGTGCCACCTCCCCTGGCACAGATACGCAGTATTTT
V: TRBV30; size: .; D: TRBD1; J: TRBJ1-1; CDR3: CACHGQGVTEAFF; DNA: TGTGCCTGCCACGGACAGGGGGTCACTGAAGCTTTCTTT
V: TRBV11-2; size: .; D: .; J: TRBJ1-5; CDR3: CASSPDRNQPQHF; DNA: TGTGCCAGCAGCCCTGACAGAAATCAGCCCCAGCATTTT
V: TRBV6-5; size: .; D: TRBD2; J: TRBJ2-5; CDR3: CASRESGGAETQYF; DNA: TGTGCCAGCCGCGAGAGCGGGGGGGCTGAGACCCAGTACTTC
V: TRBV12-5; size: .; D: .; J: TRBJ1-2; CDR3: CASGSGRGGYTF; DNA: TGTGCTAGTGGTTCCGGACGGGGTGGCTACACCTTC
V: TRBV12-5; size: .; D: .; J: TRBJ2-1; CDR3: CASGIGGLSYNEQFF; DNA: TGTGCTAGTGGCATTGGGGGACTCTCCTACAATGAGCAGTTCTTC
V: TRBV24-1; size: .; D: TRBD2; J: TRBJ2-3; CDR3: CATSVPGLAASADTQYF; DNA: TGTGCCACCAGTGTTCCGGGACTAGCGGCCTCAGCAGATACGCAGTATTTT
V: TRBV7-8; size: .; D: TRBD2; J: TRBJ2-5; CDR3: CASSIRLAGEETQYF; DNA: TGTGCCAGCAGCATAAGACTAGCGGGGGAAGAGACCCAGTACTTC
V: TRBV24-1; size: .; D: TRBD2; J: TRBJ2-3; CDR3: CATSGVAGGSDTQYF; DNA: TGTGCCACCAGTGGGGTAGCGGGAGGCTCAGATACGCAGTATTTT
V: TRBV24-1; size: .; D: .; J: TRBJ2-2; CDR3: CATSIAITGELFF; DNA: TGTGCCACCAGTATAGCGATCACCGGGGAGCTGTTTTTT
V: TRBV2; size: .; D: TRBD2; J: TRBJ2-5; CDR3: CASSGRLAVQETQYF; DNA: TGTGCCAGCAGTGGGCGACTAGCGGTACAAGAGACCCAGTACTTC
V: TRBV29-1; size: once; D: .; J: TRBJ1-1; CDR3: CSVVEGVGTEAFF; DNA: TGCAGCGTTGTAGAAGGGGTAGGCACTGAAGCTTTCTTT
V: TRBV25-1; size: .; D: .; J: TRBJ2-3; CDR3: CASSVGPGRTQYF; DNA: TGTGCCAGCAGTGTCGGACCGGGGAGGACGCAGTATTTT
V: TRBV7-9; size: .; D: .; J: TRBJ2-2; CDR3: CASSRLVTEHTGELFF; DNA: TGTGCCAGCAGCCGGCTTGTCACAGAACACACCGGGGAGCTGTTTTTT
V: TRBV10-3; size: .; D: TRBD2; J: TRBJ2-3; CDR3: CAISELAGEFTDTQYF; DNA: TGTGCCATCAGTGAGCTAGCGGGAGAGTTCACAGATACGCAGTATTTT